These 23 T cell receptor beta chains were all obtained from the same sample, sequenced in a study of cytomegalovirus exposure and HLA in healthy donors. The PCR contained 60 Vbeta and 13 Jbeta primers. Libraries were prepared by immunoSEQ multiplex PCR; TCRdb keeps only in-frame clonotypes and omits some of them. The sample includes over 100,000 clones, roughly 70% seen only once; the top ten take approximately 4.2%. Input material: PBMCs. These receptors originate from a man between 50 and 59 years old in good health and CMV-seropositive.

The genes are TRBV21-1 and TRBJ2-1; no check of the table's D call, TRBD2, against the DNA was made. TRBV21-1 is reported as a pseudogene. The CDR3 covers 15 residues. In nucleotides, the CDR3 is TGTGCCAGCAGCAAAATCCTAGCGGGAGTCAATGAGCAGTTCTTC. As protein: CASSKILAGVNEQFF.

V gene TRBV7-9 combines with J gene TRBJ2-1, with 11 bases lining up with TRBD1. V trimming: 7 bases; J trimming: 8 bases; junction bases outside the gene matches: 13. The V gene's germline CDR1 is SEHNR and CDR2 FQNEAQ (reference sequence). CDR3 size: 16 residues. CDR3 sequence reads: CASNPRGTGGGDEQFF. The CDR3 nucleotides read TGTGCCAGCAACCCCCGCGGGACAGGGGGTGGGGATGAGCAGTTCTTC.

The chain recombines TRBV2 with TRBJ2-5; no clear D. Per the germline V gene, CDR1 is SNHLY and CDR2 is FYNNEI. This CDR3 is 13 amino acids long. V was trimmed by 3 bases and J by 2 bases, leaving 7 bases between them. Written as DNA, the CDR3 is TGTGCCAGCAGTGACATGCGGCAAGAGACCCAGTACTTC. Translating it yields CASSDMRQETQYF. The variable domain in full, completed from reference TRBV2 and TRBJ2-5, reads EPEVTQTPSHQVTQMGQEVILRCVPISNHLYFYWYRQILGQKVEFLVSFYNNEISEKSEIFDDQFSVERPDGSNFTLKIRSTKLEDSAMYFCASSDMRQETQYFGPGTRLLVL.

The chain is built from TRBV6-4 and TRBJ2-5; D remains ambiguous. Germline CDR1 and CDR2: MRHNA and SNTAGT. The V end was cut by 5 bases, the J end by 1 base, with 8 bases between. The CDR3 is 13 amino acids. CDR3 sequence: CASSRSSQETQYF. In DNA, the CDR3 is TGTGCCAGCAGTAGGAGCTCCCAAGAGACCCAGTACTTC.

This chain links TRBV18 with TRBJ1-4; maybe TRBD1 (5 bases). V was trimmed by 4 bases and J by 5 bases, leaving 14 bases between them. There are 15 residues in the CDR3. Germline lookup yields CDR1 KGHSH and CDR2 LQKENI. The CDR3 here is CASSRQGLWNEKLFF. In nucleotides, the CDR3 is TGTGCCAGCTCACGCCAGGGACTCTGGAATGAAAAACTGTTTTTT.

The CDR3 DNA sequence: TGTGCCAGCAGCTTAGAACTAGCGGCCAATGAGCAGTTCTTC. Amino acid sequence: CASSLELAANEQFF. The V call is TRBV11-2, the J call TRBJ2-1; 8 nucleotides match TRBD2. The CDR3 is 14 amino acids. The germline CDR1 and CDR2 sequences are SGHAT and FQNNGV. Trimming cost V 0 bases and J 6 bases; bases outside gene matches: 1.

J is TRBJ2-5 and V is TRBV7-2; D is possibly TRBD2 (6 bases). This CDR3 spans 13 amino acids. The germline CDR1 and CDR2 sequences are SGHTA and FQGNSA. The ends were cut back, 5 bases at V and 5 bases at J, with 12 bases in the middle. The CDR3 sequence is CASSQRAGETQYF. CDR3 sequence (DNA): TGTGCCAGCAGCCAGCGGGCCGGCGAGACCCAGTACTTC.

V and J are TRBV5-4 and TRBJ2-3; 14 nucleotides agree with TRBD2. CDR1 is SGHNT and CDR2 is YYREEE in the germline V gene (reference sequence). The length of the CDR3 is 16 residues. J was trimmed by 6 bases and V by 3 bases; bases with no gene match: 6. For the CDR3, the DNA is TGTGCCAGCAGCTCCCAGACTAGCGGGGGGGCTGATACGCAGTATTTT. Translating gives CASSSQTSGGADTQYF.

This clone was recorded a few times. The chain employs TRBV2 and TRBJ2-5; 9 nucleotides line up with TRBD1. The CDR3 consists of 14 residues. V was clipped by 6 bases and J by 4 bases; unmatched bases: 6. The germline V gene has CDR1 SNHLY and CDR2 FYNNEI. The CDR3, as DNA: TGTGCCAGCAGGGGGACAGGGTCGAGAGAGACCCAGTACTTC. Residues: CASRGTGSRETQYF.

This chain uses TRBV11-3 with TRBJ2-7; TRBD2 aligns across 8 bases. In germline, CDR1 is SGHNT, CDR2 YENEEA. The CDR3 is made up of 14 amino acids. V lost 5 bases and J lost 9; bases outside the gene matches: 12. Here the CDR3 reads CASSPSTSATAQYF. CDR3 sequence (DNA): TGTGCCAGCAGCCCATCGACTAGCGCTACCGCGCAGTACTTC.

V gene TRBV6-1 combines with J gene TRBJ1-4, with D possibly matching TRBD1 (5 bases). Germline V lookup: CDR1 MNHNS, CDR2 SASEGT. The CDR3 extends over 15 amino acids. V was shortened by 7 bases and J by 8 bases, with 20 bases between the two germline ends. The CDR3 is CASTPLTGGGEKLFF. For the CDR3, the DNA is TGTGCCAGCACTCCCCTCACCGGGGGAGGCGAAAAACTGTTTTTT.

This clone was detected a few times. V and J are TRBV4-2 and TRBJ1-5; TRBD1 aligns across 7 bases. CDR3 length equals 15 residues. V lost 5 bases, J lost 4 bases, and 8 bases stayed unmatched. In germline, CDR1 is LGHNA, CDR2 YNFKEQ. CDR3 in amino acids: CASSLTGTDNQPQHF. In nucleotides, the CDR3 is TGTGCCAGCAGCTTAACCGGGACAGATAATCAGCCCCAGCATTTT.

The chain recombines TRBV5-4 with TRBJ2-1, with D maybe TRBD2 (6 bases). The V end was cut by 0 bases, the J end by 0 bases, with 7 bases between. Germline CDR1 reads SGHNT; CDR2 reads YYREEE (reference sequence). This CDR3 contains 15 residues. CDR3: CASSLDSGSYNEQFF. The CDR3 DNA reads TGTGCCAGCAGCTTGGATAGCGGCTCCTACAATGAGCAGTTCTTC.

This clone was counted only a few times. The J gene is TRBJ2-4, the V gene TRBV5-6; D possibly corresponds to TRBD1 (6 bases). The CDR3 loop spans 14 amino acids. With 5 bases removed from V and 2 bases from J, the gap between germline ends came to 11 bases. Germline V gives CDR1 SGHDT, CDR2 YYEEEE. CDR3 sequence (DNA): TGTGCCAGCAGTTGGACAGCCACCAAAAACATTCAGTACTTC. It translates to CASSWTATKNIQYF.

Only a few counts were recorded for this clone. The chain combines TRBV11-3 with TRBJ2-5; 10 bases are shared with TRBD2. The J call is doubtful: the DNA matches TRBJ2-7 better. Looked up from germline, CDR1 is SGHNT and CDR2 is YENEEA. The CDR3 contains 14 residues. In DNA form, the CDR3 reads TGTGCCAGCAGCCGCCGGACTAGCGGCCGCGAGCAGTACTTC. Protein: CASSRRTSGREQYF.

The genes are TRBV2 and TRBJ1-4; 11 bases match TRBD1. The length of the CDR3 is 14 residues. Per the germline V gene, CDR1 is SNHLY and CDR2 is FYNNEI. Trimming removed 8 bases from V and 6 bases from J; junction bases left unmatched: 5. CDR3 bases: TGTGCCAGCTCCGCGGGACAGGGGGATGAAAAACTGTTTTTT. Translated: CASSAGQGDEKLFF. The variable domain in full, completed from reference TRBV2 and TRBJ1-4, reads EPEVTQTPSHQVTQMGQEVILRCVPISNHLYFYWYRQILGQKVEFLVSFYNNEISEKSEIFDDQFSVERPDGSNFTLKIRSTKLEDSAMYFCASSAGQGDEKLFFGSGTQLSVL.

The V call is TRBV6-6, the J call TRBJ1-1, with D perhaps TRBD1 (5 bases). Germline V gives CDR1 MNHNY, CDR2 SVGAGI (reference sequence). The CDR3 sequence is 13 residues long. Between the trimmed V and J ends, which lost 8 bases and 1 base, there was a span of 11 bases. The CDR3 region has the DNA TGTGCCAGCTCAGCAGGGAAGAACACTGAAGCTTTCTTT. Translating it yields CASSAGKNTEAFF.

The rearrangement joins TRBV6-5 to TRBJ2-3; 12 positions agree with TRBD2. The V gene end was trimmed by 4 bases and the J gene end by 4 bases; junction bases not matched to a gene: 3. Germline V gene data show CDR1 as MNHEY and CDR2 as SVGAGI. The CDR3 has 15 amino acids. The CDR3 protein is CASSLLAGGADTQYF. CDR3 in DNA: TGTGCCAGCAGTTTACTAGCGGGGGGTGCAGATACGCAGTATTTT.

The genes are TRBV5-1 and TRBJ1-1; 9 bases are shared with TRBD1. After removal of 5 bases from V and 4 bases from J, the junction contained 6 bases not matched to a gene. CDR1 SGHRS and CDR2 YFSETQ come from the germline V gene. The CDR3 spans 14 residues. CDR3 region: CASRWGTGSTEAFF. CDR3 nucleotide sequence: TGCGCCAGCAGATGGGGGACAGGGAGCACTGAAGCTTTCTTT.

A note on this clone: Distinct nucleotide sequences in the sample also encode this CDR3. CDR3 amino acids: CATSRGGSSYEQYF. For the CDR3, the DNA is TGTGCCACCAGCAGAGGAGGGAGCTCCTACGAGCAGTACTTC. The genes are TRBV15 and TRBJ2-7; D may be TRBD2 (5 bases). CDR1 and CDR2 (germline): LNHNV, YYDKDF (reference sequence). V was pared by 1 base and J by 0 bases, with 7 bases between. The CDR3 is 14 residues long.

The chain combines TRBV7-2 with TRBJ1-3, with a weak D call TRBD1 (6 bases). Germline V CDR1 and CDR2: SGHTA, FQGNSA. Trimming shortened V by 1 base and J by 2 bases, and 6 bases separated the two germline ends. The CDR3 is 14 residues long. CDR3 sequence reads: CASSLGTAGNTIYF. CDR3 nucleotide sequence: TGTGCCAGCAGCTTAGGGACAGCTGGAAACACCATATATTTT.

The V and J genes are TRBV11-3 and TRBJ2-5; a possible D gene is TRBD1 (6 bases). Germline V gene data show CDR1 as SGHNT and CDR2 as YENEEA. Trimming left V 5 bases short and J 4 bases short, with 17 bases between. The CDR3 length is 15 residues. The CDR3: CASSPGALVGETQYF. The CDR3 region has the DNA TGTGCCAGCAGCCCAGGGGCCCTGGTAGGAGAGACCCAGTACTTC.

This clone has only one observation. V and J are TRBV6-5 and TRBJ1-5; possible D gene TRBD1, 6 bases. Looked up from germline, CDR1 is MNHEY and CDR2 is SVGAGI. V lost 2 bases, J lost 6 bases, and 11 bases lay in between. The CDR3 extends over 14 amino acids. This chain's CDR3 is CASSYRGGSQPQHF. The CDR3 DNA follows: TGTGCCAGCAGTTACAGGGGGGGCAGTCAGCCCCAGCATTTT.